This T cell receptor beta chain is drawn from a study of cytomegalovirus exposure and HLA in healthy donors. Study-wide points: Per published accounts, TCR beta sequences correctly predicted the HLA-A and HLA-B alleles of most subjects.

The PCR had 60 Vbeta and 13 Jbeta primers. Generated by immunoSEQ multiplex PCR, the TCRdb table keeps only in-frame clones and is missing some. The table lists about 120,000 clones, approximately 81% of them singletons. With regard to this clone: Its specificity is not known.

V shed 5 bases and J shed 2 bases, with 17 bases lying between them. In germline, CDR1 is LNHNV, CDR2 YYDKDF (reference sequence). The CDR3 extends over 16 amino acids. The donors were healthy bone marrow donors. This sequence joins TRBV15 and TRBJ2-3; D possibly corresponds to TRBD2 (5 bases). Sequencing was done on a sample of PBMCs. The receptor was derived from a man younger than 35 in good health and CMV-seronegative. CDR3 amino acids: CATSGRTGLDTDTQYF. The DNA for the CDR3 is TGTGCCACCAGCGGACGGACGGGATTAGACACAGATACGCAGTATTTT.